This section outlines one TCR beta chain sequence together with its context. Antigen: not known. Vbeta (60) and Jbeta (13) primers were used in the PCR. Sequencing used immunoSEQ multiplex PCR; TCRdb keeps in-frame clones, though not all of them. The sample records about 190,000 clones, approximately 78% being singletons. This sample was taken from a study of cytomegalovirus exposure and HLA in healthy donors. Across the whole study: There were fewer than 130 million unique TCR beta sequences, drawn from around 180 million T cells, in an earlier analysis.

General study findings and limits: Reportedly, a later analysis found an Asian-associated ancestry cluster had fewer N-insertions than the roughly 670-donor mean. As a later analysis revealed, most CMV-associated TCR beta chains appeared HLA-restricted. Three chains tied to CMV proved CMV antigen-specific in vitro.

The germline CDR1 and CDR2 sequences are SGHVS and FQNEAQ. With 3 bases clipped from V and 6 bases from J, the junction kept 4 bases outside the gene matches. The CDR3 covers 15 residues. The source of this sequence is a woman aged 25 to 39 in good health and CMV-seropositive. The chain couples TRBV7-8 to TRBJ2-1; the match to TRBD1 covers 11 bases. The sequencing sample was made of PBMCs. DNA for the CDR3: TGTGCCAGCAGCTTCTCCGGGACAGGGGGCAATGAGCAGTTCTTC. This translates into CASSFSGTGGNEQFF.